This record covers a single T cell receptor beta chain. Its antigen remains unidentified. TCRdb's copy holds only in-frame clones and misses some; the assay was immunoSEQ multiplex PCR. Of around 140,000 clones listed, around 76% were seen once; the top ten hold approximately 5.1%. These data are taken from a study of cytotoxic CD8 clonotypes in ibrutinib-treated CLL. At the level of the study: The patients comprised some 10 relapsed/refractory and approximately 16 treatment-naive cases, approximately 18 IGHV unmutated. Overall study findings and caveats: Clonality at baseline surpassed age-matched healthy donors and tracked circulating CD8+ T-cell counts.

This CDR3 spans 12 amino acids. Germline V gene sequence: CDR1 MNHEY, CDR2 SVGAGI. The ends were cut back, 4 bases at V and 10 bases at J, with 8 bases in the middle. The chain couples TRBV6-5 to TRBJ1-6, with a possible D match to TRBD1 (5 bases). The starting material was PBMCs, obtained after 24 months of ibrutinib treatment. The receptor was derived from a human donor with chronic lymphocytic leukemia. CDR3 sequence reads: CASSSGGSPLHF. CDR3 bases: TGTGCCAGCAGTTCGGGGGGGTCACCCCTCCACTTT.